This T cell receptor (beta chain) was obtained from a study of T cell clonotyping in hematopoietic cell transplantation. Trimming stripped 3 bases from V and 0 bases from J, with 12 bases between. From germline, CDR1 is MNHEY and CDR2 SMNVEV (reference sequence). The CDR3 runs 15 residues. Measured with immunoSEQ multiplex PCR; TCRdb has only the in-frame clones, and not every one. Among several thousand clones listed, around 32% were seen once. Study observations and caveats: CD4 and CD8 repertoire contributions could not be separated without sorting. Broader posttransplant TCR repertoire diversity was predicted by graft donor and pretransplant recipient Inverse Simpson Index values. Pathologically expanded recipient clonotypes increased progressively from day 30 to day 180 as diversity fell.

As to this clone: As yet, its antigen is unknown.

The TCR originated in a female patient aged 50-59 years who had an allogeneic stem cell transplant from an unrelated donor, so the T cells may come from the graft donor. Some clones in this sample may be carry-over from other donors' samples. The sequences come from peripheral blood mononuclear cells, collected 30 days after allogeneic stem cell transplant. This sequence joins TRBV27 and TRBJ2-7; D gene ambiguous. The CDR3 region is CASSFDTFSSYEQYF. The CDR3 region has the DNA TGTGCCAGCAGTTTTGACACTTTTTCCTCCTACGAGCAGTACTTC.